The 16 T cell receptor beta chains below all came from one sample that was sequenced in a study of neoadjuvant nivolumab and ipilimumab in lung cancer. TCRdb's table, derived via immunoSEQ multiplex PCR, lists solely in-frame clones and lacks some. The sample has about 25,000 clones, approximately 78% seen once. Specimen: tumor tissue, collected after neoadjuvant nivolumab, alone or with ipilimumab, at or shortly before surgery. The source is an adult with non-small cell lung cancer.

The chain combines TRBV11-3 with TRBJ2-1; weak D call: TRBD2 (6 bases). The CDR3 totals 12 residues. Trimming took off 6 bases at V and 10 bases at J, with 13 bases between the two ends. The V gene's germline CDR1 is SGHNT and CDR2 YENEEA. CDR3 coding DNA: TGTGCCAGCAGTGAGGTAGCGGACGAGCAGTTCTTC. Translating it yields CASSEVADEQFF.

The rearrangement joins TRBV29-1 to TRBJ1-1, with D possibly matching TRBD1 (6 bases). V dropped 7 bases and J dropped 5 bases, with 14 bases sitting between them. The CDR3 extends over 12 amino acids. Germline V gene sequence: CDR1 SQVTM, CDR2 ANQGSEA. The chain's CDR3 is CSAQGRTTEAFF. CDR3 bases: TGCAGCGCCCAGGGGAGGACAACTGAAGCTTTCTTT.

The chain recombines TRBV7-8 with TRBJ2-5; TRBD1 is a possible D gene (5 bases). Germline loops: CDR1 SGHVS, CDR2 FQNEAQ. V shed 8 bases and J shed 4 bases, with 5 bases lying between them. The length of the CDR3 is 10 residues. This CDR3 reads CASQGETQYF. The CDR3 DNA follows: TGTGCCAGCCAGGGAGAGACCCAGTACTTC.

The chain couples TRBV6-6 to TRBJ1-2; no clear D. Trimming removed 2 bases from V and 0 bases from J, with 7 bases in between. This CDR3 has 14 amino acids. Germline V lookup: CDR1 MNHNY, CDR2 SVGAGI (reference sequence). CDR3 region: CASSYRATNYGYTF. CDR3 nucleotide sequence: TGTGCCAGCAGTTACAGAGCTACTAACTATGGCTACACCTTC.

The chain recombines TRBV11-2 with TRBJ2-1, with 8 bases identical to TRBD2. CDR3 size: 16 residues. V was pared by 4 bases and J by 4 bases, with 9 bases of the junction left unmatched. Germline values: CDR1 SGHAT, CDR2 FQNNGV. CDR3: CASSSFGGAEYNEQFF. CDR3 nucleotides: TGTGCCAGCAGCTCCTTCGGGGGGGCGGAGTACAATGAGCAGTTCTTC.

This clone showed up just a few times. V is TRBV7-2 and J is TRBJ1-4; no firm D call. CDR1 and CDR2 (germline): SGHTA, FQGNSA. This CDR3 region has 16 residues. The V and J ends lost 3 bases and 7 bases respectively, with 18 bases between them. Written as DNA, the CDR3 is TGTGCCAGCAGCTTTTGGACCGGGAATGGCCTTGAAAAACTGTTTTTT. This gives the protein CASSFWTGNGLEKLFF.

This rearrangement joins TRBV5-5 to TRBJ1-4, with D maybe TRBD1 (5 bases). The germline V gene has CDR1 SGHKS and CDR2 YYEKEE (reference sequence). V was cut by 0 bases and J by 8 bases, with 17 bases left in between. The CDR3 extends over 16 amino acids. The CDR3 DNA reads as TGTGCCAGCAGCTTGGATGTAGGGGACCGTGGGGAAAAACTGTTTTTT. As protein: CASSLDVGDRGEKLFF.

The chain carries TRBV29-1 and TRBJ2-6, with 7 nucleotides matching TRBD1. Germline V gene lookup returns CDR1 SQVTM and CDR2 ANQGSEA. This CDR3 has 14 amino acids. V shed 6 bases, J shed 1 base, and the junction held 3 bases outside the gene matches. The CDR3 sequence is CSVETGSGANVLTF. In nucleotides, the CDR3 is TGCAGCGTAGAGACAGGGTCTGGGGCCAACGTCCTGACTTTC.

This clone has a handful of counts. The CDR3 DNA reads as TGTGCCAGTAGTCCATGGGGGTCTGGGGCCAACGTCCTGACTTTC. Amino acids: CASSPWGSGANVLTF. The rearrangement joins TRBV19 to TRBJ2-6, with D tentatively TRBD1 or TRBD2 (5 bases each). The CDR3 spans 15 residues. The V gene's germline CDR1 is LNHDA and CDR2 SQIVND (reference sequence). V shed 5 bases and J shed 1 base, with 9 bases lying between them.

The rearrangement links TRBV11-3 to TRBJ2-6, with D uncertain. Trimming shortened V by 1 base and J by 4 bases, and 5 bases separated the two germline ends. The CDR3 is made up of 14 amino acids. Germline loops: CDR1 SGHNT, CDR2 YENEEA. CDR3 DNA: TGTGCCAGCAGCTTAGTTGCAGGGGCCAACGTCCTGACTTTC. This sequence encodes CASSLVAGANVLTF.

V and J are TRBV29-1 and TRBJ1-1; D is unclear. Trimming removed 3 bases from V and 0 bases from J, with 11 bases in between. This CDR3 comprises 14 residues. Germline-derived CDR1 and CDR2 are SQVTM and ANQGSEA. CDR3 amino acids: CSVERALVNTEAFF. The CDR3 DNA is TGCAGCGTTGAGAGGGCCCTTGTGAACACTGAAGCTTTCTTT. Complete variable domain (other parts from reference TRBV29-1 and TRBJ1-1): SAVISQKPSRDICQRGTSLTIQCQVDSQVTMMFWYRQQPGQSLTLIATANQGSEATYESGFVIDKFPISRPNLTFSTLTVSNMSPEDSSIYLCSVERALVNTEAFFGQGTRLTVV.

The rearrangement uses TRBV5-1 and TRBJ2-7; TRBD1 aligns across 7 bases. This CDR3 has 15 residues. In germline, CDR1 is SGHRS, CDR2 YFSETQ. Losses at the gene ends were 4 bases for V and 0 bases for J; bases not matched to a gene: 7. This CDR3 is CASSPLTGNSYEQYF. CDR3 in DNA: TGCGCCAGCAGCCCCTTGACAGGGAACTCCTACGAGCAGTACTTC.

This clone was seen a few times. The chain carries TRBV5-6 and TRBJ2-7, with D uncertain. Per the germline V gene, CDR1 is SGHDT and CDR2 is YYEEEE. Trimming stripped 6 bases from V and 5 bases from J, with 9 bases between. The CDR3 is 11 amino acids. CDR3: CASNRGHEQYF. Here the CDR3 DNA reads TGTGCCAGCAACCGAGGCCACGAGCAGTACTTC.

The chain recombines TRBV11-2 with TRBJ2-7; D is unclear. Germline V gives CDR1 SGHAT, CDR2 FQNNGV. This CDR3 comprises 11 residues. Deletions cut 3 bases from V and 6 bases from J, with 6 bases between. The DNA for the CDR3 is TGTGCCAGCAGCTTTCCAGCCGAGCAGTACTTC. Amino acid sequence: CASSFPAEQYF. Full variable domain (remainder filled in from reference TRBV11-2 and TRBJ2-7): EAGVAQSPRYKIIEKRQSVAFWCNPISGHATLYWYQQILGQGPKLLIQFQNNGVVDDSQLPKDRFSAERLKGVDSTLKIQPAKLEDSAVYLCASSFPAEQYFGPGTRLTVT.

V is TRBV6-5 and J is TRBJ2-3; D is perhaps TRBD2 (5 bases). Germline lookup yields CDR1 MNHEY and CDR2 SVGAGI. The CDR3 is 16 amino acids. Trimming shortened V by 0 bases and J by 0 bases, and 10 bases separated the two germline ends. CDR3 sequence: CASSYSRVTSTDTQYF. CDR3 DNA: TGTGCCAGCAGTTACTCGAGGGTTACTAGCACAGATACGCAGTATTTT.

The rearrangement joins TRBV11-2 to TRBJ2-1; possibly TRBD1 or TRBD2 for D (5 bases each). V lost 5 bases, J lost 6 bases, and 17 bases lay in between. Germline lookup yields CDR1 SGHAT and CDR2 FQNNGV. The CDR3 is made up of 15 amino acids. The CDR3 reads CASSTSGARSNEQFF. The DNA of the CDR3 is TGTGCCAGCAGCACTTCCGGGGCACGAAGCAATGAGCAGTTCTTC.